Below, 7 T cell receptor beta chains from the same sample are listed, as sequenced in a study of blood T cells in healthy people across ages. Primers used in a second PCR of about 6 to 11 cycles were a sample-barcoded 5' primer and a J-beta primer mix. Each CDR3 protein is one row after TCRdb ran MiXCR on the 5' RACE reads. There are over 1.5 million distinct CDR3 sequences in the sample; around 50% occur only once, and 2.1% lies in the top ten. What was sequenced was blood. All receptors come from a woman aged 35 to 49 in good health.

This chain uses TRBV2 with TRBJ1-5; the D is unclear. Germline CDR1 is SNHLY and CDR2 is FYNNEI. The CDR3 consists of 14 residues. V shed 1 base and J shed 2 bases, with 6 bases lying between them. The CDR3 is CASSEDDGNQPQHF. CDR3 nucleotide sequence: TGTGCCAGCAGTGAAGATGATGGCAATCAGCCCCAGCATTTT.

This clonotype showed up many times. The genes are TRBV28 and TRBJ2-7, with 11 bases lining up with TRBD1. The ends lost 4 bases at V and 3 bases at J; junction bases unmatched: 5. The CDR3 has 15 amino acids. CDR1 is MDHEN and CDR2 is SYDVKM in the germline V gene. CDR3 sequence reads: CASSSSGTGGYEQYF. The CDR3 DNA reads TGTGCCAGCAGTTCCTCCGGGACAGGGGGCTACGAGCAGTACTTC.

In its sample, this clonotype was seen a few times. The V and J genes are TRBV4-1 and TRBJ1-2; 11 nucleotides agree with TRBD1. CDR3 length equals 14 residues. Germline V gene data show CDR1 as MGHRA and CDR2 as YSYEKL. V was clipped by 3 bases and J by 6 bases; unmatched bases: 3. The CDR3 coding sequence is TGCGCCAGCAGCCACGGACAGGGGGCCGATGGCTACACCTTC. Amino acid sequence: CASSHGQGADGYTF.

This clonotype was detected only once. V is TRBV20-1 and J is TRBJ2-6, with 8 bases lining up with TRBD1. The CDR3 loop spans 20 amino acids. With V trimmed by 6 bases and J by 0 bases, 19 bases remained unmatched. Looked up from germline, CDR1 is DFQATT and CDR2 is SNEGSKA (reference sequence). The CDR3 DNA reads as TGCAGTGCCACTCCAGGGGGCGCGTGGTTGATTAACTCTGGGGCCAACGTCCTGACTTTC. Its translation: CSATPGGAWLINSGANVLTF.

This rearrangement joins TRBV6-2 or TRBV6-3 to TRBJ2-3; 7 nucleotides align to TRBD2. The CDR3 sequence is 15 residues long. The ends lost 7 bases at V and 0 bases at J; junction bases unmatched: 7. CDR1 is MNHEY, CDR2 SVGEGT, per germline. The CDR3 is CASNSVGGSTDTQYF. The DNA for the CDR3 is TGTGCCAGCAATAGCGTGGGGGGGAGCACAGATACGCAGTATTTT.

This clonotype was seen only a few times. V is TRBV7-2 and J is TRBJ1-6; 7 bases agree with TRBD1. The CDR3 has 14 amino acids. Germline V CDR1 and CDR2: SGHTA, FQGNSA. Losses at the gene ends were 6 bases for V and 7 bases for J; bases not matched to a gene: 6. The CDR3 coding sequence is TGTGCCAGCAGTTACCGACAGGGAAATTCACCCCTCCACTTT. This encodes CASSYRQGNSPLHF.

The chain carries TRBV11-3 and TRBJ2-4; D assignment may be TRBD1 or TRBD2 (5 bases each). The J call may be wrong; the DNA end is better matched by TRBJ2-7. The V gene's germline CDR1 is SGHNT and CDR2 YENEEA. The CDR3 length is 15 residues. The CDR3 sequence: CASSLNQGRDYEQYF. In nucleotides, the CDR3 is TGTGCCAGCAGCTTAAATCAGGGACGGGACTACGAGCAGTACTTC.